This T cell receptor (beta chain) is drawn from a study of blood T cell repertoires in COVID-19. The wider study: There were acute and convalescent COVID-19 samples, and they came from the United States, Italy and Spain. Sources were T cells, B-cell-depleted T cells, or PBMCs; the material itself was cDNA or gDNA.

V was clipped by 4 bases and J by 2 bases; unmatched bases: 1. The germline V gene encodes CDR1 ENHRY and CDR2 SYGVKD. CDR3 length equals 14 residues. In terms of age and location, participants ranged from roughly 18 to 95 years and lived in about two dozen US areas. Cohort assignment relied on participant-reported clinical history. Sequenced by immunoSEQ multiplex PCR; TCRdb stores in-frame clones only, minus some. This repertoire shows about 220,000 clones, 65% to 85% found once; its top ten account for approximately 6.6%. The sequence came from a woman aged 40 to 55 who had recovered from COVID-19. The sequencing sample was made of PBMCs or T cells enriched from blood (not recorded which). The rearrangement links TRBV10-3 to TRBJ1-2, with TRBD1 matching 10 bases. CDR3 bases: TGTGCCATCAGTGGGACAGGGGGAAACTATGGCTACACCTTC. Residues: CAISGTGGNYGYTF.